This TCR beta chain was obtained from a study of beta chain features in type 1 diabetes. A few counts support this clone. Each sorted population was over 98% pure. Reverse transcription of all isolated RNA meant that expressed TCRB transcripts were sequenced. Naive, central memory and regulatory T cell samples came to a mean of roughly 4 million reads. Method: immunoSEQ multiplex PCR; TCRdb's copy keeps in-frame clones and lacks some. The profile shows over 700,000 clones, roughly 15% of them singletons. Sequenced input: naive CD4+ T cells from blood. This TCR was sampled from a woman aged 18-29 years in good health.

CDR3 sequence (DNA): TGTGCCACCAGCAGAGATCCCCAGGGACTCCAGTTAGTTGGCTACACCTTC. It codes for CATSRDPQGLQLVGYTF. V is TRBV15 and J is TRBJ1-2, with D possibly TRBD1 on 5 matching bases. The V gene's germline CDR1 is LNHNV and CDR2 YYDKDF (reference sequence). CDR3 length equals 17 residues. The V end lost 0 bases, the J end lost 7 bases, and 21 bases lay between the germline ends. Full variable domain (remainder filled in from reference TRBV15 and TRBJ1-2): DAMVIQNPRYQVTQFGKPVTLSCSQTLNHNVMYWYQQKSSQAPKLLFHYYDKDFNNEADTPDNFQSRRPNTSFCFLDIRSPGLGDTAMYLCATSRDPQGLQLVGYTFGSGTRLTVV.